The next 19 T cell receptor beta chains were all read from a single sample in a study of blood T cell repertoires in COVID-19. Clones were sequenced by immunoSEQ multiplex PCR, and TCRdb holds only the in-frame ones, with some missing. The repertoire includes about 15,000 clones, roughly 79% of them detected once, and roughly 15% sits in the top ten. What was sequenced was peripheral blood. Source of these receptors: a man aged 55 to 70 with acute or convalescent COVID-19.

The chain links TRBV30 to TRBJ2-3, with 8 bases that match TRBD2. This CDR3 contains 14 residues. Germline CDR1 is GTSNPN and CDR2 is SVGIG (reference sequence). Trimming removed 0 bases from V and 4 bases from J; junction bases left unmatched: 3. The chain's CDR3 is CAWSVPGGADTQYF. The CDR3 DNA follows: TGTGCCTGGAGTGTACCCGGGGGGGCAGATACGCAGTATTTT.

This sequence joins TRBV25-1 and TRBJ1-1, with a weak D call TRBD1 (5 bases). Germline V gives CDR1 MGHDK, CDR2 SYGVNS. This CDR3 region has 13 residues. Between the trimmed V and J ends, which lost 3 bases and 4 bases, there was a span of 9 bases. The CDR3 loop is CASSDDSSTEAFF. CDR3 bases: TGTGCCAGCAGTGATGACAGTTCCACTGAAGCTTTCTTT.

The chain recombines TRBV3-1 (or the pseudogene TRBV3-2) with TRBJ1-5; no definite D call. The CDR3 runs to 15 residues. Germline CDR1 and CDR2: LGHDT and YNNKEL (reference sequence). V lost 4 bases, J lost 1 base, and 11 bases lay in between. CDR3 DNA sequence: TGTGCCAGCAGCCCGACAAAGAAGAGCAATCAGCCCCAGCATTTT. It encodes CASSPTKKSNQPQHF.

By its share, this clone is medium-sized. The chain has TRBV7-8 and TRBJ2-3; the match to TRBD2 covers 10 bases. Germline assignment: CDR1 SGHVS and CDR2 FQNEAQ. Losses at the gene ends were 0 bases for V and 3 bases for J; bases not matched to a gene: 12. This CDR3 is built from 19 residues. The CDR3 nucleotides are TGTGCCAGCAGCTTAGCGCTCGGTCTAGCGGGGGTGCATACAGATACGCAGTATTTT. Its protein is CASSLALGLAGVHTDTQYF.

CDR3 DNA sequence: TGTGCCAGTAGTATAAGGACTAGCGGCGAGCAGTACTTC. It translates to CASSIRTSGEQYF. The V gene is TRBV19, the J gene TRBJ2-7; TRBD2 aligns across 10 bases. In germline, CDR1 is LNHDA, CDR2 SQIVND (reference sequence). This CDR3 has 13 amino acids. J was trimmed by 6 bases and V by 2 bases; bases with no gene match: 1.

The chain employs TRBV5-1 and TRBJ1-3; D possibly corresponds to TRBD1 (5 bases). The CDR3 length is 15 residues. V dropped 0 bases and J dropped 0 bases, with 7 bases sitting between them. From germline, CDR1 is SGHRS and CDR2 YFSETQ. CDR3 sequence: CASSLGQSSGNTIYF. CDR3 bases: TGCGCCAGCAGCTTGGGACAGAGCTCTGGAAACACCATATATTTT.

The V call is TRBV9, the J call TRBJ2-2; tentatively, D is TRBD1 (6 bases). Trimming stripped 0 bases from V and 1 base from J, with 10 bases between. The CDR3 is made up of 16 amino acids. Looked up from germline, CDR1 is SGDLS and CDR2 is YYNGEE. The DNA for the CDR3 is TGTGCCAGCAGCGTAGTAGACAGGCAGAACACCGGGGAGCTGTTTTTT. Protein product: CASSVVDRQNTGELFF.

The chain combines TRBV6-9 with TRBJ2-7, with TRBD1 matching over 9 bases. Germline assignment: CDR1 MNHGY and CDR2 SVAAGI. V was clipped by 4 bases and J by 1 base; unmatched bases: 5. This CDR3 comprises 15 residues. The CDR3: CASSSRDRASYEQYF. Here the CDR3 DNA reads TGTGCCAGCAGTTCCCGGGACAGGGCTTCCTACGAGCAGTACTTC.

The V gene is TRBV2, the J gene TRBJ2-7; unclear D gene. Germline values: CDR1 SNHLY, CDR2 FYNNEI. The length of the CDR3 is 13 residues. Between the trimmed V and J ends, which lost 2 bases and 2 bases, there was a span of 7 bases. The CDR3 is CASSESQTYEQYF. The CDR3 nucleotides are TGTGCCAGCAGTGAAAGTCAGACCTACGAGCAGTACTTC.

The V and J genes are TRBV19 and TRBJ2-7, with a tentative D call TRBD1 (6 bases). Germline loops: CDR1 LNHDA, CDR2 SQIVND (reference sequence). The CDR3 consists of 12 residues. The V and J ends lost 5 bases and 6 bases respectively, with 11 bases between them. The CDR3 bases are TGTGCCAGTAGTCCCGACAGGACCGAGCAGTACTTC. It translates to CASSPDRTEQYF. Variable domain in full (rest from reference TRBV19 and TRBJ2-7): DGGITQSPKYLFRKEGQNVTLSCEQNLNHDAMYWYRQDPGQGLRLIYYSQIVNDFQKGDIAEGYSVSREKKESFPLTVTSAQKNPTAFYLCASSPDRTEQYFGPGTRLTVT.

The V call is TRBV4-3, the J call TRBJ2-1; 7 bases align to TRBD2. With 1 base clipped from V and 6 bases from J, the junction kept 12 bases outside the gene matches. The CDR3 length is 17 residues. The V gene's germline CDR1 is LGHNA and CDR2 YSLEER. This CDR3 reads CASSQVGRGRASNEQFF. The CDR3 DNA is TGCGCCAGCAGCCAAGTAGGTCGGGGGAGGGCCTCCAATGAGCAGTTCTTC.

Here the CDR3 DNA reads TGTGCCAGCAGTATCCGGGACAGGGAACAAGCTTTCTTT. This sequence encodes CASSIRDREQAFF. The rearrangement joins TRBV25-1 to TRBJ1-1, with TRBD1 identical over 9 bases. Germline-derived CDR1 and CDR2 are MGHDK and SYGVNS. The CDR3 totals 13 residues. After removal of 5 bases from V and 9 bases from J, the junction contained 7 bases not matched to a gene.

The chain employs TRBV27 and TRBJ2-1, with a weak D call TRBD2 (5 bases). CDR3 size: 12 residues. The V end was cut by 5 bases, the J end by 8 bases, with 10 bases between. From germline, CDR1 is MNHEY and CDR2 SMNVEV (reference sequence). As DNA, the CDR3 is TGTGCCAGCAGTGGAGGAAGCGATGAGCAGTTCTTC. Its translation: CASSGGSDEQFF.

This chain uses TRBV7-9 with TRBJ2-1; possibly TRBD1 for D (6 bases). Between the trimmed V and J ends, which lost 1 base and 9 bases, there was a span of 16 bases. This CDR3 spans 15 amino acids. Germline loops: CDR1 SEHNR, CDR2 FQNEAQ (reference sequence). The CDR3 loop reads CASSLEGVGAGEQFF. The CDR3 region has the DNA TGTGCCAGCAGCTTAGAAGGTGTGGGGGCCGGTGAGCAGTTCTTC.

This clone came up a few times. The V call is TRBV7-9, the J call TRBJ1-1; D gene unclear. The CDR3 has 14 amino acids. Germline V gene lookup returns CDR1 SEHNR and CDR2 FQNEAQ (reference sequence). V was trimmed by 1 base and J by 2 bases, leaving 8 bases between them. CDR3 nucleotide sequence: TGTGCCAGCAGCTTAGGTGTGGGCAACACTGAAGCTTTCTTT. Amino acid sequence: CASSLGVGNTEAFF.

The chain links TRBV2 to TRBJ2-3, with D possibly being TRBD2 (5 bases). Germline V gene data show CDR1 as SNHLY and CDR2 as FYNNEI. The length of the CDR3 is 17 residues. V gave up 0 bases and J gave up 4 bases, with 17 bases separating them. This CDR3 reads CASSEALVGSFPDTQYF. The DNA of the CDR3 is TGTGCCAGCAGTGAAGCGCTTGTTGGGAGTTTCCCAGATACGCAGTATTTT.

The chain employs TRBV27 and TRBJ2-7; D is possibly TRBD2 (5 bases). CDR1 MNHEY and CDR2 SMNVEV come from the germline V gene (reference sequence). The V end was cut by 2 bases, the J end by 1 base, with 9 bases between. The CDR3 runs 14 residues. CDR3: CASSLPGSSYEQYF. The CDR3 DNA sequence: TGTGCCAGCAGTTTACCGGGGTCGTCCTACGAGCAGTACTTC.

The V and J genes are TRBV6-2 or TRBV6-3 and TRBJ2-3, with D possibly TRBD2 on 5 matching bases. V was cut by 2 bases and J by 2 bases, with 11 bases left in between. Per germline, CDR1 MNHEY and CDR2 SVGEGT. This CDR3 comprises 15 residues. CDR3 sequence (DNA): TGTGCCAGCAGTTACGGTGGACTTTCCACAGATACGCAGTATTTT. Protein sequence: CASSYGGLSTDTQYF.

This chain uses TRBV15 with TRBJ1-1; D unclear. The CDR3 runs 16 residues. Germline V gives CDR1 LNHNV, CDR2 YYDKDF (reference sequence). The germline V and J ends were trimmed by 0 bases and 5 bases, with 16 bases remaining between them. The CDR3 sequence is CATSRETGRVGTEAFF. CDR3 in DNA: TGTGCCACCAGCAGAGAAACGGGGAGGGTGGGTACTGAAGCTTTCTTT. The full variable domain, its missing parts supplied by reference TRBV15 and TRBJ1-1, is DAMVIQNPRYQVTQFGKPVTLSCSQTLNHNVMYWYQQKSSQAPKLLFHYYDKDFNNEADTPDNFQSRRPNTSFCFLDIRSPGLGDTAMYLCATSRETGRVGTEAFFGQGTRLTVV.